The 27 T cell receptor beta chains below were found in one sample sequenced in a study of T-cell reconstitution after alpha-beta-depleted transplantation in children. Preparation of the TCRbeta library was carried out with unique molecular identifiers. TCRdb re-called the PCR reads through MiXCR, storing one row per CDR3 protein. The table includes 500,000 to 600,000 distinct CDR3 sequences, 18% detected once. The source was PBMCs from the stem cell graft donor, collected from the stem cell graft. Receptors were obtained from a human donor who donated a stem cell graft to a child with acute lymphoblastic leukemia.

The chain combines TRBV24-1 with TRBJ2-1; perhaps TRBD2 as D (6 bases). This CDR3 comprises 16 residues. CDR1 and CDR2 (germline): KGHDR, SFDVKD. V lost 10 bases, J lost 8 bases, and 26 bases lay in between. The CDR3 spells CATKSGSGSGPDEQFF. CDR3 nucleotide sequence: TGTGCCACAAAGAGTGGGTCCGGGAGCGGACCGGATGAGCAGTTCTTC.

This chain joins TRBV6-5 and TRBJ1-1; TRBD1 agrees at 8 bases. Germline loops: CDR1 MNHEY, CDR2 SVGAGI. The length of the CDR3 is 16 residues. The V segment lost 2 bases and the J segment 2 bases; nucleotides outside the gene matches: 7. CDR3 DNA sequence: TGTGCCAGCAGTTACCACCGGACAGGGCCAAACACTGAAGCTTTCTTT. Residues: CASSYHRTGPNTEAFF.

In this sample, this clonotype turned up a few times. The chain has TRBV29-1 and TRBJ2-1; possibly TRBD1 for D (5 bases). CDR1 SQVTM and CDR2 ANQGSEA come from the germline V gene. The CDR3 loop spans 17 amino acids. Trimming shortened V by 5 bases and J by 3 bases, and 23 bases separated the two germline ends. DNA of the CDR3: TGCAGCGTTTGGCGAAGGGGTGGGGCCGGCCTCTACAATGAGCAGTTCTTC. Translated, it gives CSVWRRGGAGLYNEQFF.

V is TRBV7-9 and J is TRBJ1-4; 8 positions agree with TRBD1. The CDR3 extends over 14 amino acids. Germline CDR1 SEHNR, CDR2 FQNEAQ (reference sequence). After removal of 4 bases from V and 10 bases from J, the junction contained 8 bases not matched to a gene. CDR3 protein: CASSSTGEVGKLFF. CDR3 DNA: TGTGCCAGCAGCTCGACAGGGGAGGTCGGAAAACTGTTTTTT.

CDR3 bases: TGTGCCAGCAGCCGACTAGCGGGAGTTGTCGGGGAGCTGTTTTTT. It codes for CASSRLAGVVGELFF. The chain recombines TRBV12-3 or TRBV12-4 with TRBJ2-2; 12 bases match TRBD2. V trimming: 6 bases; J trimming: 7 bases; junction bases outside the gene matches: 6. The CDR3 runs to 15 residues.

The rearrangement joins TRBV5-1 to TRBJ2-1; 13 bases align to TRBD2. The CDR3 loop spans 16 amino acids. The trim removed 1 base at V and 9 bases at J, leaving 7 bases unmatched. CDR1 is SGHRS and CDR2 is YFSETQ in the germline V gene. This CDR3 reads CASSLPETSGRSEQFF. In DNA, the CDR3 is TGCGCCAGCAGCTTGCCCGAGACTAGCGGGAGGAGTGAGCAGTTCTTC.

This rearrangement joins TRBV27 to TRBJ1-1; D not resolved. The germline V gene has CDR1 MNHEY and CDR2 SMNVEV (reference sequence). The CDR3 runs to 14 residues. V was pared by 7 bases and J by 6 bases, with 18 bases between. CDR3 nucleotides: TGTGCCAGCACAGGTCGGGGAGGTTCGTCTGAAGCTTTCTTT. Translating gives CASTGRGGSSEAFF.

Only a few counts were recorded for this clonotype. The chain links TRBV12-3 or TRBV12-4 to TRBJ2-3, with D unclear. The V end lost 3 bases, the J end lost 6 bases, and 7 bases lay between the germline ends. CDR3 size: 12 residues. The CDR3 nucleotides read TGTGCCAGCAGTTTGCCCCTTGATACGCAGTATTTT. Translating gives CASSLPLDTQYF.

The chain has TRBV27 and TRBJ2-3; D not resolved. The CDR3 length is 14 residues. V shed 0 bases and J shed 4 bases, with 8 bases lying between them. From germline, CDR1 is MNHEY and CDR2 SMNVEV (reference sequence). DNA of the CDR3: TGTGCCAGCAGTTTATCGGCTTGGGCAGATACGCAGTATTTT. It translates to CASSLSAWADTQYF.

This clonotype has only a few counts. V and J are TRBV11-2 and TRBJ2-1; TRBD1 matches 9 bases. Looked up from germline, CDR1 is SGHAT and CDR2 is FQNNGV. Trimming took 5 bases from V and 3 from J; bases not matched to a gene: 5. CDR3 length equals 15 residues. The CDR3 reads CASSEDRGFYNEQFF. As DNA, the CDR3 is TGTGCCAGCAGCGAGGACAGGGGATTCTACAATGAGCAGTTCTTC. Drawing the rest from reference TRBV11-2 and TRBJ2-1, the complete variable domain is EAGVAQSPRYKIIEKRQSVAFWCNPISGHATLYWYQQILGQGPKLLIQFQNNGVVDDSQLPKDRFSAERLKGVDSTLKIQPAKLEDSAVYLCASSEDRGFYNEQFFGPGTRLTVL.

The V and J genes are TRBV15 and TRBJ1-2; no clear D gene. V lost 1 base to trimming and J lost 7 bases, with 10 bases between them. CDR3 length equals 13 residues. Germline CDR1 reads LNHNV; CDR2 reads YYDKDF (reference sequence). The CDR3: CATSRAPGGGYTF. The CDR3 DNA reads TGTGCCACCAGCAGAGCCCCCGGAGGTGGCTACACCTTC.

About this clonotype: A read error may account for a junction end that differs from germline. The chain carries TRBV9 and TRBJ2-1; 8 bases fit TRBD2. CDR1 and CDR2 (germline): SGDLS, YYNGEE. The length of the CDR3 is 15 residues. The DNA of the CDR3 is TGTGCCAGCAGCTTAAGCGGGAGTGTTTACAATGACCAGTTCTTC. The encoded protein is CASSLSGSVYNDQFF.

This sequence joins TRBV5-1 and TRBJ2-2; no clear D. Germline lookup yields CDR1 SGHRS and CDR2 YFSETQ. With 1 base removed from V and 8 bases from J, the gap between germline ends came to 12 bases. The CDR3 is 14 amino acids. In DNA form, the CDR3 reads TGCGCCAGCAGCTTGAATGGCCCCAAGGGGGAGCTGTTTTTT. It translates to CASSLNGPKGELFF.

This clonotype was picked up a small number of times. The gene calls are TRBV5-6 and TRBJ2-7; D not resolved. V was shortened by 0 bases and J by 3 bases, with 13 bases between the two germline ends. The germline V gene has CDR1 SGHDT and CDR2 YYEEEE. The CDR3 is 15 residues long. CDR3 coding DNA: TGTGCCAGCAGCTTGGGTCCAGGCCCTATCTACGAGCAGTACTTC. It codes for CASSLGPGPIYEQYF.

This clonotype was observed a handful of times. The chain is built from TRBV7-9 and TRBJ2-7; 7 nucleotides line up with TRBD2. The germline CDR1 and CDR2 sequences are SEHNR and FQNEAQ (reference sequence). There are 18 residues in the CDR3. The ends lost 2 bases at V and 3 bases at J; junction bases unmatched: 16. The CDR3 loop reads CASSLLSGGRIHFYEQYF. The DNA of the CDR3 is TGTGCCAGCAGCTTACTGAGCGGCGGGAGAATCCATTTCTACGAGCAGTACTTC.

The chain links TRBV7-8 to TRBJ2-3; no clear D. Trimming removed 1 base at V and 2 bases at J, with 10 bases between. This CDR3 contains 15 residues. The germline gives CDR1 SGHVS, CDR2 FQNEAQ. Here the CDR3 reads CASSLGHSFTDTQYF. Written as DNA, the CDR3 is TGTGCCAGCAGCTTAGGGCACAGCTTCACAGATACGCAGTATTTT.

This clonotype was seen more than once but under ten times. J is TRBJ2-5 and V is TRBV9; D tentatively fits TRBD1 or TRBD2 (7 bases each). With 0 bases removed from V and 7 bases from J, the gap between germline ends came to 16 bases. Germline CDR1 reads SGDLS; CDR2 reads YYNGEE. CDR3 length: 15 amino acids. CDR3 residues: CASSVEGQRGGTQYF. In nucleotides, the CDR3 is TGTGCCAGCAGCGTAGAGGGACAGCGCGGGGGGACCCAGTACTTC.

The chain is built from TRBV4-1 and TRBJ2-7; D is undetermined. From germline, CDR1 is MGHRA and CDR2 YSYEKL. The CDR3 loop spans 15 amino acids. Trimming stripped 3 bases from V and 4 bases from J, with 16 bases between. The DNA of the CDR3 is TGCGCCAGCAGCCAGAGAGTGGTACAAGCTTACGAGCAGTACTTC. It yields the protein CASSQRVVQAYEQYF.

In this sample, this clonotype turned up a few times. The chain employs TRBV15 and TRBJ1-1; D ambiguous. The germline V gene encodes CDR1 LNHNV and CDR2 YYDKDF (reference sequence). Trimming shortened V by 1 base and J by 0 bases, and 3 bases separated the two germline ends. This CDR3 contains 13 residues. CDR3 amino acids: CATSRALNTEAFF. The CDR3 bases are TGTGCCACCAGCAGAGCGCTGAACACTGAAGCTTTCTTT.

This clonotype occurred a few times. This rearrangement joins TRBV4-1 to TRBJ2-1; TRBD2 aligns across 8 bases. V was pared by 4 bases and J by 3 bases, with 8 bases of the junction left unmatched. Germline V gives CDR1 MGHRA, CDR2 YSYEKL. The CDR3 is made up of 16 amino acids. The DNA for the CDR3 is TGCGCCAGCAGCCCCCTAGCGGGCGGCATCTACAATGAGCAGTTCTTC. Its translation: CASSPLAGGIYNEQFF.

The chain uses TRBV24-1 and TRBJ2-1; TRBD2 matches 8 bases. Germline CDR1 reads KGHDR; CDR2 reads SFDVKD. The CDR3 contains 16 residues. With V trimmed by 0 bases and J by 5 bases, 5 bases remained unmatched. CDR3 sequence (DNA): TGTGCCACCAGTGATTTGGCGGGAGGAGAGGACAATGAGCAGTTCTTC. It is translated as CATSDLAGGEDNEQFF.

In its sample, this clonotype was seen many times. The CDR3, as DNA: TGCGCCAGCAGCTTGGAGGGTGGTGAGCAGTTCTTC. Encoded protein: CASSLEGGEQFF. The rearrangement uses TRBV5-1 and TRBJ2-1; unclear D gene. V lost 0 bases to trimming and J lost 9 bases, with 7 bases between them. This CDR3 has 12 residues. Germline V gene data show CDR1 as SGHRS and CDR2 as YFSETQ.

The table lists this clonotype with a few counts. This chain links TRBV19 with TRBJ2-1, with 9 bases lining up with TRBD2. The J segment lost 2 bases and the V segment lost 5 bases, leaving 7 bases of the junction unmatched. The CDR3 length is 16 residues. CDR1 LNHDA and CDR2 SQIVND come from the germline V gene (reference sequence). CDR3 in amino acids: CASSPGLAGTYNEQFF. In DNA, the CDR3 is TGTGCCAGTAGTCCGGGACTAGCCGGGACCTACAATGAGCAGTTCTTC.

The sample holds a few counts of this clonotype. The DNA for the CDR3 is TGTGCCAGCAGCCAAGACAGAATTGCTGGGGCCAACGTCCTGACTTTC. Amino acid sequence: CASSQDRIAGANVLTF. This chain links TRBV3-1 with TRBJ2-6; D is ambiguous. Germline V CDR1 and CDR2: LGHDT, YNNKEL (reference sequence). Trimming cost V 0 bases and J 2 bases, with 8 bases left between them. The CDR3 spans 16 residues.

J is TRBJ2-1 and V is TRBV7-9, with D maybe TRBD2 (6 bases). Per the germline V gene, CDR1 is SEHNR and CDR2 is FQNEAQ (reference sequence). Trimming shortened V by 2 bases and J by 0 bases, and 8 bases separated the two germline ends. The CDR3 runs 15 residues. The CDR3 nucleotides read TGTGCCAGCAGCTTAATGACTAGCTCCTACAATGAGCAGTTCTTC. This encodes CASSLMTSSYNEQFF.

The chain recombines TRBV5-1 with TRBJ1-5; D gene ambiguous. V was clipped by 0 bases and J by 4 bases, with 8 bases between them. Germline CDR1 SGHRS, CDR2 YFSETQ. The CDR3 contains 14 residues. CDR3 sequence (DNA): TGCGCCAGCAGCTTGGTTTCCGGAAATCAGCCCCAGCATTTT. Encoded protein: CASSLVSGNQPQHF.

The chain employs TRBV11-2 and TRBJ2-6, with 9 positions matching TRBD1. The V gene's germline CDR1 is SGHAT and CDR2 FQNNGV. CDR3 length: 18 amino acids. After removal of 4 bases from V and 1 base from J, the junction contained 8 bases not matched to a gene. CDR3 nucleotide sequence: TGTGCCAGCAGCTCTGGACAGGGGAGGATTTCTGGGGCCAACGTCCTGACTTTC. This gives the protein CASSSGQGRISGANVLTF.